The 25 T cell receptor beta chains presented below share a single source sample, sequenced in a study of metastatic and nonmetastatic thyroid tumors. None of the patients had undergone any treatment ahead of thyroid surgery. From the PCR reads, TCRdb re-called clones with MiXCR. The table shows 10,000 to 15,000 clones, with roughly 31% occurring only once. The sample comprised tumor tissue. The receptors were gathered from a male donor with papillary thyroid cancer or a benign thyroid nodule (not recorded which). Some clones in this sample may be carry-over from other donors' samples.

The rearrangement links TRBV27 to TRBJ2-1; 12 nucleotides agree with TRBD2. The CDR3 is made up of 14 amino acids. J was trimmed by 9 bases and V by 8 bases; bases with no gene match: 8. Germline V lookup: CDR1 MNHEY, CDR2 SMNVEV (reference sequence). For the CDR3, the DNA is TGTGCCAGCGGAAGGGGACTAGCGGGTTTTGAGCAGTTCTTC. This codes for CASGRGLAGFEQFF.

Only a few counts were recorded for this clone. This chain uses TRBV6-1 with TRBJ2-7; weak D call: TRBD1 (6 bases). Germline lookup yields CDR1 MNHNS and CDR2 SASEGT. V gave up 6 bases and J gave up 4 bases, with 10 bases separating them. The CDR3 runs 12 residues. The DNA for the CDR3 is TGTGCCAGCAGCGTACAGGGTTACGAGCAGTACTTC. This gives the protein CASSVQGYEQYF.

This clone appeared many times. The sample holds other DNA sequences that translate to the same CDR3. The chain links TRBV28 to TRBJ2-3, with 7 bases lining up with TRBD1. The V gene end was trimmed by 5 bases and the J gene end by 2 bases; junction bases not matched to a gene: 13. Per the germline V gene, CDR1 is MDHEN and CDR2 is SYDVKM. There are 17 residues in the CDR3. Written as DNA, the CDR3 is TGTGCCAGCAGTCCACACAGGGGTTCCCTCTACACAGATACGCAGTATTTT. Translated, it gives CASSPHRGSLYTDTQYF.

Only a few counts were recorded for this clone. The chain uses TRBV27 and TRBJ2-2; D may be TRBD2 (5 bases). Germline lookup yields CDR1 MNHEY and CDR2 SMNVEV (reference sequence). This CDR3 is built from 13 residues. The germline V and J ends were trimmed by 8 bases and 6 bases, with 13 bases remaining between them. As DNA, the CDR3 is TGTGCCAGCGCTGACGGCGGGCCCGGGGAGCTGTTTTTT. Its protein product is CASADGGPGELFF.

This rearrangement joins TRBV7-2 to TRBJ1-2; 12 nucleotides agree with TRBD1. Germline trimming cut 5 bases from V and 8 bases from J; bases unmatched to any gene: 9. This CDR3 comprises 15 residues. The germline V gene has CDR1 SGHTA and CDR2 FQGNSA. The CDR3 sequence: CASSKSGQGAEGYTF. The CDR3 bases are TGTGCCAGCAGCAAATCGGGACAGGGGGCGGAGGGCTACACCTTC.

This clone has ten or more counts. J is TRBJ2-5 and V is TRBV5-5; 11 nucleotides align to TRBD2. CDR1 and CDR2 (germline): SGHKS, YYEKEE (reference sequence). This CDR3 spans 18 amino acids. The ends lost 0 bases at V and 4 bases at J; junction bases unmatched: 11. CDR3 nucleotide sequence: TGTGCCAGCAGCTTGGCGTTTGGGCTAGCGGGGGGAGGAGAGACCCAGTACTTC. Encoded protein: CASSLAFGLAGGGETQYF.

This clone was seen more than once but under ten times. This chain's CDR3 is CASSPQLFYEQYF. The CDR3 region has the DNA TGTGCCAGCAGTCCCCAACTATTTTACGAGCAGTACTTC. The rearrangement uses TRBV12-3 or TRBV12-4 and TRBJ2-7; no reliable D call. This CDR3 is built from 13 residues. The V end lost 5 bases, the J end lost 4 bases, and 12 bases lay between the germline ends.

This clone was seen ten or more times. The V call is TRBV9, the J call TRBJ2-5, with TRBD1 identical over 7 bases. V dropped 3 bases and J dropped 5; count of bases not matched to a gene: 10. Germline lookup yields CDR1 SGDLS and CDR2 YYNGEE. The CDR3 is 15 amino acids. This chain's CDR3 is CASSGSTGSVETQYF. CDR3 in DNA: TGTGCCAGCAGCGGGTCGACAGGGAGTGTGGAGACCCAGTACTTC.

The chain joins TRBV3-1 to TRBJ1-1; TRBD1 aligns across 7 bases. Trimming at V came to 5 bases and at J to 7 bases, leaving 10 bases not matched to a gene. This CDR3 has 14 amino acids. Germline CDR1 is LGHDT and CDR2 is YNNKEL (reference sequence). CDR3 nucleotide sequence: TGTGCCAGCAGCGCCACCCAGGGGGTTGGTGAAGCTTTCTTT. Its protein product is CASSATQGVGEAFF.

The CDR3 nucleotides are TGTGCCAGCAGTGAAGCGCGTACGGAGTACGAGCAGTACTTC. Encoded protein: CASSEARTEYEQYF. The gene calls are TRBV6-1 and TRBJ2-7; D unresolved. The CDR3 totals 14 residues. Germline CDR1 and CDR2: MNHNS and SASEGT. Trimming took off 0 bases at V and 4 bases at J, with 10 bases between the two ends.

As concerns this clone: At one end the junction does not follow the germline gene, possibly because of a read error. The chain joins TRBV20-1 to TRBJ1-1; D gene uncertain. Germline values: CDR1 DFQATT, CDR2 SNEGSKA (reference sequence). This CDR3 has 15 residues. CDR3 in amino acids: CSASYFWEGDTQAFF. The CDR3, as DNA: TGCAGTGCTAGTTACTTCTGGGAGGGAGACACTCAAGCTTTCTTT.

This clone came up once. V is TRBV20-1 and J is TRBJ1-1; 11 bases agree with TRBD1. CDR3 length: 16 residues. V was clipped by 3 bases and J by 5 bases; unmatched bases: 11. In germline, CDR1 is DFQATT, CDR2 SNEGSKA (reference sequence). The CDR3 loop is CSASAPGQGVGTEAFF. CDR3 bases: TGCAGTGCTAGCGCACCGGGACAGGGGGTTGGAACTGAAGCTTTCTTT.

This clone was seen a few times. This chain's CDR3 is CASSAGLAGGPGETQYF. The CDR3 DNA reads as TGTGCCAGCAGTGCGGGACTAGCGGGAGGGCCAGGAGAGACCCAGTACTTC. V usage is TRBV12-3 or TRBV12-4 and J usage is TRBJ2-5; 16 positions agree with TRBD2. This CDR3 spans 17 amino acids. V lost 5 bases and J lost 4; bases outside the gene matches: 7.

The rearrangement joins TRBV9 to TRBJ1-6, with D unresolved. Germline V CDR1 and CDR2: SGDLS, YYNGEE. CDR3 length: 15 amino acids. V gave up 4 bases and J gave up 7 bases, with 15 bases separating them. CDR3 protein: CASSSTHSGNSPLHF. The CDR3 coding sequence is TGTGCCAGCAGCTCGACGCACAGTGGCAATTCACCCCTCCACTTT.

The chain's CDR3 is CASSQDRVGYTF. The CDR3 coding sequence is TGTGCCAGCAGCCAGGACAGGGTTGGCTACACCTTC. This chain joins TRBV14 and TRBJ1-2, with 8 bases lining up with TRBD1. The CDR3 has 12 amino acids. CDR1 SGHDN and CDR2 FVKESK come from the germline V gene. With 3 bases clipped from V and 7 bases from J, the junction kept 1 base outside the gene matches.

The chain links TRBV20-1 to TRBJ2-7; D tentatively fits TRBD1 or TRBD2 (5 bases each). CDR3 length: 15 residues. V was clipped by 2 bases and J by 2 bases, with 16 bases between them. Germline V gene sequence: CDR1 DFQATT, CDR2 SNEGSKA (reference sequence). The CDR3 DNA is TGCAGTGCTAGATCCCGGGGCCCCGGCACCTACGAGCAGTACTTC. It is translated as CSARSRGPGTYEQYF.

This clone is categorized as medium-sized (0.01 to 0.1%). The V and J genes are TRBV20-1 and TRBJ1-1, with D possibly matching TRBD1 (5 bases). This CDR3 region has 12 residues. Germline V gives CDR1 DFQATT, CDR2 SNEGSKA (reference sequence). V lost 5 bases to trimming and J lost 6 bases, with 13 bases between them. In DNA, the CDR3 is TGCAGTGCTCTCTATAGGGGCCCTGAAGCTTTCTTT. As protein: CSALYRGPEAFF.

The sample holds many counts of this clone. The gene calls are TRBV3-1 and TRBJ2-4; D is ambiguous. Germline V gene lookup returns CDR1 LGHDT and CDR2 YNNKEL (reference sequence). This CDR3 has 15 residues. Trimming stripped 3 bases from V and 1 base from J, with 10 bases between. The CDR3 sequence is CASSQAGSAKNIQYF. The DNA for the CDR3 is TGTGCCAGCAGCCAGGCCGGTTCGGCCAAAAACATTCAGTACTTC.

The V gene is TRBV13, the J gene TRBJ2-1; D is unresolved. V lost 5 bases and J 2 bases, leaving 19 bases between the germline ends. Looked up from germline, CDR1 is PRHDT and CDR2 is FYEKMQ (reference sequence). This CDR3 is built from 17 residues. The CDR3 sequence is CASSLLGTGGPYNEQFF. In DNA form, the CDR3 reads TGTGCCAGCAGCCTCCTCGGTACGGGTGGTCCCTACAATGAGCAGTTCTTC.

V and J are TRBV5-6 and TRBJ1-2, with 11 bases lining up with TRBD1. The ends lost 3 bases at V and 2 bases at J; junction bases unmatched: 6. The germline V gene has CDR1 SGHDT and CDR2 YYEEEE. CDR3 length: 16 residues. The CDR3: CASSWVGQGVNYGYTF. Here the CDR3 DNA reads TGTGCCAGCAGCTGGGTGGGACAGGGGGTCAACTATGGCTACACCTTC.

The chain links TRBV11-1 to TRBJ2-2; TRBD2 matches at 16 bases. CDR1 is SGHAT, CDR2 FQDESV, per germline (reference sequence). This CDR3 region has 19 residues. The ends lost 2 bases at V and 5 bases at J; junction bases unmatched: 8. The CDR3 here is CASSLPGGLAGGPTGELFF. The CDR3 region has the DNA TGTGCCAGCAGCTTACCGGGGGGACTAGCGGGAGGGCCGACCGGGGAGCTGTTTTTT.

V is TRBV20-1 and J is TRBJ2-2, with TRBD1 matching over 10 bases. CDR1 is DFQATT, CDR2 SNEGSKA, per germline (reference sequence). This CDR3 is built from 17 residues. Trimming removed 3 bases from V and 6 bases from J; junction bases left unmatched: 13. Here the CDR3 DNA reads TGCAGTGCTAGTGGGACAGGGGATCGAAGGGGCCCCGGGGAGCTGTTTTTT. It translates to CSASGTGDRRGPGELFF.

The chain has TRBV11-1 and TRBJ2-2; 10 bases are shared with TRBD2. CDR1 and CDR2 (germline): SGHAT, FQDESV (reference sequence). This CDR3 is 16 amino acids long. The V segment lost 5 bases and the J segment 1 base; nucleotides outside the gene matches: 4. CDR3 in amino acids: CASSPASGRNTGELFF. CDR3 DNA sequence: TGTGCCAGCAGCCCCGCTAGCGGGAGGAACACCGGGGAGCTGTTTTTT.

Within the sample, this clone is medium-sized. This rearrangement joins TRBV6-1 to TRBJ1-1; 8 bases match TRBD1. The CDR3 runs to 13 residues. Trimming at V came to 5 bases and at J to 9 bases, leaving 8 bases not matched to a gene. Germline loops: CDR1 MNHNS, CDR2 SASEGT. CDR3 protein: CASSHPGTGKAFF. In DNA form, the CDR3 reads TGTGCCAGCAGTCATCCCGGGACAGGTAAAGCTTTCTTT.

The sample holds many counts of this clone. CDR3 nucleotide sequence: TGTGCCAGCAGCTTGGCAACAGGGGTCCAAGAGACCCAGTACTTC. It encodes CASSLATGVQETQYF. This chain connects TRBV7-9 to TRBJ2-5, with TRBD1 matching over 7 bases. The germline V gene encodes CDR1 SEHNR and CDR2 FQNEAQ (reference sequence). Trimming cost V 3 bases and J 1 base; bases outside gene matches: 5. This CDR3 is 15 amino acids long.